This T cell receptor beta chain was profiled in a study of vaccination and CD4 T cells after COVID-19. Looking at the study overall: The cells in question were stimulated using overlapping spike peptides derived from SARS-CoV-2, HCoV-NL63, HCoV-OC43 and HCoV-229E. Study findings and constraints: Spike mono-reactive status applied to 304 of 307 vaccine-specific clones in convalescent patients.

The CDR3 covers 15 residues. Germline CDR1 SGHTS, CDR2 YDEGEE. V lost 4 bases, J lost 6 bases, and 19 bases lay in between. Scientists ran DNA taken from cultured CD4+ T cells through the Oncomine TCR Beta short-read assay for sequencing. MiXCR was run by TCRdb on the PCR reads, yielding one entry per CDR3 protein. This sample yields about 14,000 distinct CDR3 sequences, of which about 60% are seen a single time; roughly a fifth belongs to the top ten. Treatment described: roughly 10-day PBMC culture with coronavirus spike peptide pools or control peptides (ViraFEST assay). Positive PCR dates covered March to December 2020, before US Alpha, Beta and Delta variants. To note about this clonotype: The antigen remains undetermined.

The sequence was collected from a human donor who had recovered from COVID-19. The chain links TRBV5-8 to TRBJ1-1; D unclear. The sample taken for sequencing was CD4+ T cells from blood, cultured in vitro. CDR3 nucleotide sequence: TGTGCCAGCAGCGTAGAAGGTGCTCGTTCCCCTGAAGCTTTCTTT. Translation gives CASSVEGARSPEAFF.